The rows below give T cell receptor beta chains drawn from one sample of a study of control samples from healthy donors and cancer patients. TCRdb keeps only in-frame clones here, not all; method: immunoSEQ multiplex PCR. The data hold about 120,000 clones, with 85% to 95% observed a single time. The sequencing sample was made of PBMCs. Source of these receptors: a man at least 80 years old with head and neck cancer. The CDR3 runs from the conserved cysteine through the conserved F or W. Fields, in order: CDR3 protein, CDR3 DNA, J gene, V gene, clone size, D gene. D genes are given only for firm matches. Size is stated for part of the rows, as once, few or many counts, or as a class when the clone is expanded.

CDR3: CASSIDRVEQYF; DNA: TGTGCCAGTAGTATAGACAGGGTCGAGCAGTACTTC; J: TRBJ2-7; V: TRBV19; size: .; D: .
CDR3: CASSENRSGNTIYF; DNA: TGCGCCAGCAGTGAAAATCGATCTGGAAACACCATATATTTT; J: TRBJ1-3; V: TRBV10-1; size: .; D: .
CDR3: CASGLVRVGGLLGREGFYGYTF; DNA: TGTGCTAGTGGTTTGGTACGAGTCGGGGGGCTATTGGGAAGAGAGGGCTTCTATGGCTACACCTTC; J: TRBJ1-2; V: TRBV12-5; size: .; D: .
CDR3: CASSQALYSLESYEQYF; DNA: TGCGCCAGCAGCCAAGCCTTATACTCCCTAGAATCCTACGAGCAGTACTTC; J: TRBJ2-7; V: TRBV4-1; size: .; D: .
CDR3: CASTRTGMNTEAFF; DNA: TGTGCCAGCACCAGGACGGGGATGAACACTGAAGCTTTCTTT; J: TRBJ1-1; V: TRBV6-4; size: .; D: .
CDR3: CASSQAILYEQYF; DNA: TGTGCCAGCAGCCAAGCGATTCTCTACGAGCAGTACTTC; J: TRBJ2-7; V: TRBV14; size: .; D: .
CDR3: CASSRSTESSYNSPLHF; DNA: TGCGCCAGCAGCCGGTCGACGGAGAGCTCCTATAATTCACCCCTCCACTTT; J: TRBJ1-6; V: TRBV4-1; size: .; D: .
CDR3: CASTLVGIDTDTQYF; DNA: TGTGCCAGTACCCTAGTGGGCATAGACACAGATACGCAGTATTTT; J: TRBJ2-3; V: TRBV19; size: once; D: .
CDR3: CASSGWGGSNQPQHF; DNA: TGCGCCAGCAGCGGATGGGGCGGCTCCAATCAGCCCCAGCATTTT; J: TRBJ1-5; V: TRBV10-2; size: .; D: .
CDR3: CSVGGTGVGGYTF; DNA: TGCAGCGTTGGGGGGACAGGGGTAGGTGGCTACACCTTC; J: TRBJ1-2; V: TRBV29-1; size: .; D: TRBD1
CDR3: CAWTRVWVGGELFF; DNA: TGTGCCTGGACGCGGGTATGGGTCGGCGGGGAGCTGTTTTTT; J: TRBJ2-2; V: TRBV30; size: .; D: .
CDR3: CASSVETGGRSGELFF; DNA: TGTGCCAGCAGTGTCGAGACAGGGGGCCGATCCGGGGAGCTGTTTTTT; J: TRBJ2-2; V: TRBV6-4; size: .; D: TRBD1
CDR3: CASSALVLYRPNEQFF; DNA: TGTGCCAGCAGCGCGTTGGTCCTCTACAGACCCAATGAGCAGTTCTTC; J: TRBJ2-1; V: TRBV21-1; size: .; D: .
CDR3: CASRERDTDTQYF; DNA: TGCGCCAGCAGGGAGCGGGACACAGATACGCAGTATTTT; J: TRBJ2-3; V: TRBV5-1; size: .; D: TRBD2
CDR3: CASRLAGGNEQYF; DNA: TGTGCCAGCAGACTAGCGGGGGGCAACGAGCAGTACTTC; J: TRBJ2-7; V: TRBV6-5; size: .; D: TRBD2
CDR3: CATRGNTDTQYF; DNA: TGTGCCACCCGGGGGAACACAGATACGCAGTATTTT; J: TRBJ2-3; V: TRBV10-3; size: few; D: .
CDR3: CASSPGGHRGNYGYTF; DNA: TGCGCCAGCAGCCCGGGGGGCCACAGGGGTAACTATGGCTACACCTTC; J: TRBJ1-2; V: TRBV5-1; size: .; D: TRBD1
CDR3: CASSLGALSGELFF; DNA: TGTGCCAGCAGCTTAGGGGCCCTCTCCGGGGAGCTGTTTTTT; J: TRBJ2-2; V: TRBV7-9; size: .; D: .
CDR3: CASSQHTGTPNTEAFF; DNA: TGTGCCAGCAGCCAGCATACAGGGACCCCGAACACTGAAGCTTTCTTT; J: TRBJ1-1; V: TRBV3-1/TRBV3-2; size: .; D: .
CDR3: CASSFGIAGGTDTQYF; DNA: TGTGCCAGCAGCTTCGGCATAGCGGGAGGCACAGATACGCAGTATTTT; J: TRBJ2-3; V: TRBV7-2; size: .; D: TRBD2
CDR3: CASSRWREAGELFF; DNA: TGTGCCAGCAGCCGATGGCGGGAGGCCGGGGAGCTGTTTTTT; J: TRBJ2-2; V: TRBV3-1/TRBV3-2; size: .; D: TRBD2
CDR3: CASGGDGNTGELFF; DNA: TGCGCCTCCGGCGGTGATGGAAACACCGGGGAGCTGTTTTTT; J: TRBJ2-2; V: TRBV5-1; size: .; D: .
CDR3: CASSNTRGSGDTQYF; DNA: TGTGCCAGCAGCAATACGAGGGGTTCTGGAGATACGCAGTATTTT; J: TRBJ2-3; V: TRBV7-2; size: .; D: .
CDR3: CASSLGAGREKLFF; DNA: TGTGCCAGCAGCTTGGGCGCTGGGCGTGAAAAACTGTTTTTT; J: TRBJ1-4; V: TRBV5-4; size: once; D: .
CDR3: CASSQCAGNYGYTF; DNA: TGCGCCAGCAGTCAATGCGCCGGGAACTATGGCTACACCTTC; J: TRBJ1-2; V: TRBV23-1; size: .; D: .
CDR3: CASSQAPWGTEAFF; DNA: TGCGCCAGCAGCCAAGCGCCCTGGGGCACTGAAGCTTTCTTT; J: TRBJ1-1; V: TRBV4-3; size: .; D: .
CDR3: CASRTDRFTYEQYF; DNA: TGTGCCAGCAGGACGGACAGGTTTACCTACGAGCAGTACTTC; J: TRBJ2-7; V: TRBV6-5; size: .; D: TRBD1
CDR3: CASSLDQVALEQYF; DNA: TGTGCCAGCAGCTTAGACCAGGTGGCTCTCGAGCAGTACTTC; J: TRBJ2-7; V: TRBV5-6; size: .; D: .
CDR3: CAWSVLRGSYGYTF; DNA: TGTGCCTGGAGTGTACTTAGGGGCTCCTATGGCTACACCTTC; J: TRBJ1-2; V: TRBV30; size: .; D: .